This TCR beta chain derives from a study of T cell changes during pregnancy in multiple sclerosis. Here immunoSEQ multiplex PCR was the method, and the copy in TCRdb shows in-frame clones only, minus some. Found here are approximately 52,000 clones, approximately 92% of them singletons; the top ten hold 0.25%. This clone was found a few times. The CDR3 is made up of 16 amino acids. V lost 4 bases to trimming and J lost 8 bases; unmatched junction nucleotides: 15. From germline, CDR1 is KGHSH and CDR2 LQKENI. The material sequenced was CD4+ T cells from peripheral blood mononuclear cells, taken in the third trimester of pregnancy. The sequence derives from a female donor with multiple sclerosis, enrolled in a pregnancy study. The rearrangement uses TRBV18 and TRBJ1-2; 8 bases are shared with TRBD1. The CDR3 nucleotides are TGTGCCAGCTCACTATCGCTGGACAGGGAGGTACGGGGCTACACCTTC. The encoded protein is CASSLSLDREVRGYTF. The whole variable domain, filled in from reference TRBV18 and TRBJ1-2, reads NAGVMQNPRHLVRRRGQEARLRCSPMKGHSHVYWYRQLPEEGLKFMVYLQKENIIDESGMPKERFSAEFPKEGPSILRIQQVVRGDSAAYFCASSLSLDREVRGYTFGSGTRLTVV.